This TCR beta chain was identified in a study of T cells in localized non-small cell lung cancer. This clone was picked up one time. Antigen: not known. The sample has other DNA sequences that encode this CDR3 too. This CDR3 has 11 amino acids. CDR1 is DFQATT, CDR2 SNEGSKA, per germline (reference sequence). The V segment lost 3 bases and the J segment 7 bases; nucleotides outside the gene matches: 1. Overall study findings and caveats: Out of the top 100 tumor clones, a median about 58 were seen in adjacent lung.

The method was immunoSEQ multiplex PCR; TCRdb's version includes in-frame clones alone and lacks a portion of them. The repertoire holds around 39,000 clones, with 80% to 90% as singletons. Sequences were derived from peripheral blood, sampled before any cancer treatment. This sequence was found in a woman aged 40-69 years with stage I lung adenocarcinoma. V usage is TRBV20-1 and J usage is TRBJ1-2, with TRBD1 matching over 8 bases. The CDR3 DNA sequence: TGCAGTGCTAGGACAGGGGCTGGCTACACCTTC. Translated, it gives CSARTGAGYTF.